Listed here is a single TCR beta chain. CDR1 SGDLS and CDR2 YYNGEE come from the germline V gene. The CDR3 contains 15 residues. V was clipped by 0 bases and J by 3 bases; unmatched bases: 2. Treatment of the sample: over 15 received Ad26.COV2.S at low or high dose, single or two shots; about 5 received placebo; per-sample allocation not given. Collection of the samples took place on day 63 after the first injection of vaccine or placebo. Data came from immunoSEQ multiplex PCR; TCRdb stores just in-frame clones and leaves some out. The repertoire has hundreds of thousands of clones, about 88% of them found once; the top ten carry approximately 11%. This entry is derived from a study of Ad26.COV2.S vaccination and SARS-CoV-2 variants. Study-level information: The authors gave Ad26.COV2.S intramuscularly, either once or twice 56 days apart.

Sequencing used peripheral blood, obtained in a trial of Ad26.COV2.S vaccine versus placebo. The sequence was obtained from a person aged 18-65 years who received the Ad26.COV2.S COVID-19 vaccine or a placebo. The rearrangement joins TRBV9 to TRBJ1-4, with 7 bases identical to TRBD1. The CDR3 region has the DNA TGTGCCAGCAGCGTAGCAGGGGGGGCTAATGAAAAACTGTTTTTT. Protein: CASSVAGGANEKLFF.